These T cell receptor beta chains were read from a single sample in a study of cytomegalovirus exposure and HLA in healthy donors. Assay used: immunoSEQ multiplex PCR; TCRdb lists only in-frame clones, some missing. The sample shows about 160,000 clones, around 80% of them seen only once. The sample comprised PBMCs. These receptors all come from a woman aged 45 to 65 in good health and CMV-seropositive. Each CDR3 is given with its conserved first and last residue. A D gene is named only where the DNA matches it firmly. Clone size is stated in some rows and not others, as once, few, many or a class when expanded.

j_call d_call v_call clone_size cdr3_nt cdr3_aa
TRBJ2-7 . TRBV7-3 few TGTGCCAGCAGCTTAAGTACCGGGAGCCACTACGAGCAGTACTTC CASSLSTGSHYEQYF
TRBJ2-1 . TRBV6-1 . TGTGCCAGCAGTGCCAACCGACTAGCACAGGGCAATGAGCAGTTCTTC CASSANRLAQGNEQFF
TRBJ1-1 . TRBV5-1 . TGCGCCAGCAGCCCGAAGGAGGGGTCGAACACTGAAGCTTTCTTT CASSPKEGSNTEAFF
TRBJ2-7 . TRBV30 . TGTGCCTGGAGTCTAGACAGTACTTACGAGCAGTACTTC CAWSLDSTYEQYF
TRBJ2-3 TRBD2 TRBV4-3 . TGCGCCAGCAGCCAAGATGTCGGGACTAGCGGGGGGGCCGGCTTCGCAGATACGCAGTATTTT CASSQDVGTSGGAGFADTQYF
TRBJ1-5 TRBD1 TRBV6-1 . TGTGCCAGCAGTGTTCGACAGGGGGGTTATAGCAATCAGCCCCAGCATTTT CASSVRQGGYSNQPQHF
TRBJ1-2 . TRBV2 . TGTGCCAGCAGCGAAAGAAACGGACTTCAAGGAGTAACCTTC CASSERNGLQGVTF
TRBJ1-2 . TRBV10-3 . TGTGCCTCGAATCTTGCCCGCGGGGAGGGAGGGATAGGTGGCTACACCTTC CASNLARGEGGIGGYTF
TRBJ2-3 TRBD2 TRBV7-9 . TGTGCCAGCAGCTCCCCCTGGGACTATCCCACAGATACGCAGTATTTT CASSSPWDYPTDTQYF
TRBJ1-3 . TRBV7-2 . TGTGCCAGCAGCCCCAGGACAGAGCCGCCCGGAAACACCATATATTTT CASSPRTEPPGNTIYF
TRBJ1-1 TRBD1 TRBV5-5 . TGTGCCAGCAGCTTGGCCGGGACAGGGATTTCTCACACTGAAGCTTTCTTT CASSLAGTGISHTEAFF
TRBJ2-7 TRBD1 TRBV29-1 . TGCAGCGTCGCAAGGACAGGGACGACCTACGAGCAGTACTTC CSVARTGTTYEQYF
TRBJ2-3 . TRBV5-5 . TGTGCCAGCAGCTTGGCCGTGGCTAGCTCAATAGGCACAGATACGCAGTATTTT CASSLAVASSIGTDTQYF
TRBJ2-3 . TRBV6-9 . TGTGCCAGTCACTCCCTCTGTCGCACAGATACGCAGTATTTT CASHSLCRTDTQYF
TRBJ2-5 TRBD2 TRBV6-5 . TGTGCCAGCAGTTACGGCGGGAGAGAGACCCAGTACTTC CASSYGGRETQYF
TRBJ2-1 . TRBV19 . TGTGCCAGTACCTCAACTGTGGGGGGAGAGCAGTTCTTC CASTSTVGGEQFF
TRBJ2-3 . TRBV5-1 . TGCGCCAGCAGCTTGGAGGACTGGACTAGCACAGATACGCAGTATTTT CASSLEDWTSTDTQYF
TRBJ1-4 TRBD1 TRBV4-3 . TGCGCCAGCAGCCTTACAGGGGGCGACGTAAAACTGTTTTTT CASSLTGGDVKLFF
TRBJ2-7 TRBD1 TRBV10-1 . TGCGCCAGCACCCCCCGACAGGGCCGCTCCTACGAGCAGTACTTC CASTPRQGRSYEQYF
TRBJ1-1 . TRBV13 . TGTGCCAGCAGCTACGAATTTAGGGGAGGAACTGAAGCTTTCTTT CASSYEFRGGTEAFF
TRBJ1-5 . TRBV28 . TGTGCCAGCCGGACAGGCAATCAGCCCCAGCATTTT CASRTGNQPQHF
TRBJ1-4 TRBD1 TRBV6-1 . TGTGCCAGCAGTGATCCGCTTACCCGGGACAGTTTTGAAAAACTGTTTTTT CASSDPLTRDSFEKLFF
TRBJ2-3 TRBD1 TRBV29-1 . TGCAGCGAGTTGACGGACAGGGGGCGCGGGAAGCAGTATTTT CSELTDRGRGKQYF
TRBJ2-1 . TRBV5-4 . TGTGCCAGCAGCCTCAGGTTACTCAATGAGCAGTTCTTC CASSLRLLNEQFF
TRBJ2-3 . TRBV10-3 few TGTGCCATCAGTGAGAGGGGACAAAATGCAGATACGCAGTATTTT CAISERGQNADTQYF
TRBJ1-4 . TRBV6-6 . TGTGCCAGCAGTTACTCGAAGTGGCAGGGATACGAAAAACTGTTTTTT CASSYSKWQGYEKLFF
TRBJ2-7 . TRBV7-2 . TGTGCCAGCAGCTTAGAGGGTAGCGGCACCTACGAGCAGTACTTC CASSLEGSGTYEQYF
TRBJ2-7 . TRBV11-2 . TGTGCCAGCAGCCCCGAAAGAGGTTTCGAGCAGTACTTC CASSPERGFEQYF
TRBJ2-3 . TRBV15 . TGTGCCACCAGCAGAGATTGGGCAGGCACAGATACGCAGTATTTT CATSRDWAGTDTQYF
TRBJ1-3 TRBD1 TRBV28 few TGTGCCAGCAGTTATATGACCCCGCGACAGGGGGCGAGCTCTGGAAACACCATATATTTT CASSYMTPRQGASSGNTIYF
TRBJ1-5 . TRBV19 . TGTGCCAGTAGTATCGGTAGCCATAGCAATCAGCCCCAGCATTTT CASSIGSHSNQPQHF
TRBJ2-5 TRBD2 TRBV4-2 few TGTGCCAGCAGCTTAGGAGGCGGCGCGGGGGGGCTAGAGACCCAGTACTTC CASSLGGGAGGLETQYF
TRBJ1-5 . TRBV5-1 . TGCGCCAGCAGCCCTGGCCCAGATGGCAATCAGCCCCAGCATTTT CASSPGPDGNQPQHF
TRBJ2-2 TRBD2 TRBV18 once TGTGCCAGCTCACAACCCCCCCTAGCGGGAGGAGGCACCGGGGAGCTGTTTTTT CASSQPPLAGGGTGELFF